Following are 29 T cell receptor beta chains from one sample sequenced in a study of T cells in Graves' hyperthyroidism and ophthalmopathy. TCR beta CDR3 regions were amplified from RNA transcripts. Initially, a first-round RT-PCR of the TCR CDR3 employed the HTBI primer set. TCRdb re-called the multiplex PCR reads through MiXCR, storing one row per CDR3 protein. The sample holds approximately 490,000 distinct CDR3 sequences; 20% to 25% are singletons and the top ten take 49%. The sample taken for sequencing was blood. The receptor set was obtained from a woman in her seventies with Graves' ophthalmopathy.

Comment on this clonotype: A read error may explain this, as a much larger clone is one base away. This chain joins TRBV6-5 and TRBJ2-1; D is uncertain. The V end lost 2 bases, the J end lost 9 bases, and 8 bases lay between the germline ends. Germline V gene lookup returns CDR1 MNHEY and CDR2 SVGAGI. CDR3 length: 12 residues. CDR3 protein: CASSYGSSEQFF. The CDR3 coding sequence is TGTGCCAGCAGTTACGGGTCCAGTGAGCAGTTCTTC.

As to this clonotype: Just one base apart from a much larger clone, this may be a read error. The chain combines TRBV3-1 with TRBJ1-1; D perhaps matches TRBD1 (5 bases). Germline loops: CDR1 LGHDT, CDR2 YNNKEL (reference sequence). This CDR3 is built from 13 residues. CDR3 amino acids: CASCQGQNTEAFF. The CDR3 DNA reads TGTGCCAGCTGCCAAGGACAAAACACTGAAGCTTTCTTT.

In the case of this clonotype: The junction departs from germline at one end; a sequencing error may be responsible. J is TRBJ2-1 and V is TRBV10-3, with 7 bases that match TRBD1. CDR3 size: 12 residues. Per germline, CDR1 ENHRY and CDR2 SYGVKD. The CDR3 loop reads CAISETGQLVLF. The CDR3 nucleotides are TGTGCCATCAGTGAGACGGGACAGCTAGTCCTCTTC.

There are a few counts of this clonotype. This sequence joins TRBV7-8 and TRBJ2-5; tentative D call: TRBD1 (5 bases). Trimming removed 5 bases at V and 4 bases at J, with 14 bases between. This CDR3 has 14 amino acids. Germline V lookup: CDR1 SGHVS, CDR2 FQNEAQ. The CDR3 sequence is CASSRPPTAETQYF. In nucleotides, the CDR3 is TGTGCCAGCAGCCGGCCGCCGACAGCAGAGACCCAGTACTTC.

V is TRBV20-1 and J is TRBJ2-7, with a tentative D call TRBD2 (5 bases). The CDR3 contains 15 residues. Germline-derived CDR1 and CDR2 are DFQATT and SNEGSKA (reference sequence). V dropped 3 bases and J dropped 2 bases, with 17 bases sitting between them. The CDR3 DNA reads TGCAGTGCTAGTCCTTTGGGAGCCCTTCCCTACGAGCAGTACTTC. Translating gives CSASPLGALPYEQYF.

This CDR3 is CASSEMTGSTEAFF. The CDR3 DNA reads as TGTGCCAGCAGCGAGATGACAGGGTCCACTGAAGCTTTCTTT. This chain connects TRBV9 to TRBJ1-1; 7 bases are shared with TRBD1. The V gene's germline CDR1 is SGDLS and CDR2 YYNGEE. Losses at the gene ends were 3 bases for V and 4 bases for J; bases not matched to a gene: 6. The CDR3 runs to 14 residues.

This rearrangement joins TRBV5-1 to TRBJ1-2; weak D call: TRBD1 (5 bases). This CDR3 comprises 14 residues. Trimming took off 0 bases at V and 4 bases at J, with 10 bases between the two ends. Germline V gives CDR1 SGHRS, CDR2 YFSETQ. CDR3 loop: CASSLGGEPYGYTF. The CDR3 DNA is TGCGCCAGCAGCTTGGGGGGCGAGCCCTATGGCTACACCTTC.

About this clonotype itself: No conserved phenylalanine or tryptophan ends this CDR3, so it is likely a read error. The chain joins TRBV2 to TRBJ2-7; a weak D match, TRBD2 (5 bases). Germline CDR1 reads SNHLY; CDR2 reads FYNNEI. This CDR3 contains 13 residues. V dropped 6 bases and J dropped 0 bases, with 9 bases sitting between them. CDR3 sequence reads: CASSVRDSYEQYL. In DNA form, the CDR3 reads TGTGCCAGCAGCGTACGGGACTCCTACGAGCAGTACCTC.

The rearrangement uses TRBV20-1 and TRBJ2-2, with TRBD1 matching 10 bases. The CDR3 has 14 residues. V shed 5 bases, J shed 4 bases, and the junction held 4 bases outside the gene matches. Germline V CDR1 and CDR2: DFQATT, SNEGSKA (reference sequence). The DNA for the CDR3 is TGCAGTGCTCCCGACAGGGGGCGCACCGGGGAGCTGTTTTTT. Its translation is CSAPDRGRTGELFF.

This clonotype has only a few counts. The chain is built from TRBV6-5 and TRBJ1-2; D is undetermined. The CDR3 has 12 amino acids. The germline V and J ends were trimmed by 0 bases and 6 bases, with 5 bases remaining between them. Per the germline V gene, CDR1 is MNHEY and CDR2 is SVGAGI. The CDR3 here is CASSYSADGYTF. The CDR3 coding sequence is TGTGCCAGCAGTTACTCGGCGGATGGCTACACCTTC.

This clonotype occurred many times. The chain has TRBV7-2 and TRBJ2-7; D is unresolved. V lost 6 bases to trimming and J lost 3 bases, with 3 bases between them. Germline values: CDR1 SGHTA, CDR2 FQGNSA. This CDR3 region has 10 residues. CDR3 protein: CASSGYEQYF. In DNA form, the CDR3 reads TGTGCCAGCAGTGGCTACGAGCAGTACTTC.

This sequence joins TRBV7-9 and TRBJ1-1, with D possibly being TRBD1 (5 bases). Trimming took 2 bases from V and 3 from J, leaving 13 bases between them. From germline, CDR1 is SEHNR and CDR2 FQNEAQ (reference sequence). This CDR3 has 15 amino acids. The CDR3 DNA is TGTGCCAGCAGCTTACGGGGGACGGGTGACACTGAAGCTTTCTTT. Protein sequence: CASSLRGTGDTEAFF.

The chain combines TRBV19 with TRBJ2-2, with a possible D match to TRBD2 (6 bases). Trimming shortened V by 5 bases and J by 0 bases, and 13 bases separated the two germline ends. CDR3 length: 16 residues. Germline V lookup: CDR1 LNHDA, CDR2 SQIVND (reference sequence). The CDR3 is CASSVFGSANTGELFF. CDR3 nucleotides: TGTGCCAGTAGTGTTTTCGGGAGTGCGAACACCGGGGAGCTGTTTTTT.

The chain couples TRBV10-1 to TRBJ1-4, with 7 bases identical to TRBD1. There are 15 residues in the CDR3. The ends lost 6 bases at V and 2 bases at J; junction bases unmatched: 6. Germline CDR1 is WNHNN and CDR2 is SYGVQD (reference sequence). The chain's CDR3 is CASSETGNTNEKLFF. The CDR3 nucleotides are TGCGCCAGCAGCGAGACAGGGAATACTAATGAAAAACTGTTTTTT.

Note on this clonotype: A much larger clonotype is one base distant, so this may be a read error. CDR3: CSARTGWGNQPQQF. DNA for the CDR3: TGCAGTGCCCGAACAGGTTGGGGCAATCAGCCCCAGCAGTTT. The gene calls are TRBV20-1 and TRBJ1-5, with a weak D call TRBD1 (5 bases). Germline values: CDR1 DFQATT, CDR2 SNEGSKA (reference sequence). The CDR3 totals 14 residues.

In its sample, this clonotype was seen a few times. The V gene is TRBV27, the J gene TRBJ1-6; D gene uncertain. V gave up 6 bases and J gave up 9 bases, with 18 bases separating them. CDR3 size: 15 residues. The germline V gene has CDR1 MNHEY and CDR2 SMNVEV (reference sequence). The chain's CDR3 is CASRENWAGGSPLHF. CDR3 in DNA: TGTGCCAGCAGAGAAAATTGGGCAGGCGGTTCACCCCTCCACTTT.

This rearrangement joins TRBV4-2 to TRBJ2-2; D is perhaps TRBD2 (6 bases). Trimming cost V 3 bases and J 6 bases, with 8 bases left between them. CDR1 LGHNA and CDR2 YNFKEQ come from the germline V gene. The CDR3 runs 13 residues. CDR3 residues: CASSHPGAGELFF. In nucleotides, the CDR3 is TGTGCCAGCAGCCATCCGGGAGCCGGGGAGCTGTTTTTT.

This clonotype has just a few counts. The chain uses TRBV29-1 and TRBJ2-5; D unresolved. Germline V gene sequence: CDR1 SQVTM, CDR2 ANQGSEA. The CDR3 is made up of 12 amino acids. The V gene lost 5 bases and the J gene lost 5 bases, with 12 bases spanning the gap. Here the CDR3 reads CSVTKVGETQYF. The CDR3 DNA follows: TGCAGCGTTACCAAGGTCGGGGAGACCCAGTACTTC.

This clonotype has a handful of counts. The rearrangement uses TRBV20-1 and TRBJ2-7; perhaps D is TRBD1 or TRBD2 (5 bases each). This CDR3 contains 12 residues. Germline V gene sequence: CDR1 DFQATT, CDR2 SNEGSKA (reference sequence). Trimming took off 5 bases at V and 6 bases at J, with 14 bases between the two ends. The CDR3 sequence is CSAARDPREQYF. DNA of the CDR3: TGCAGTGCTGCCCGGGACCCTCGCGAGCAGTACTTC.

The sample holds many counts of this clonotype. V is TRBV7-2 and J is TRBJ1-5; D call uncertain. Germline-derived CDR1 and CDR2 are SGHTA and FQGNSA. The CDR3 extends over 12 amino acids. V dropped 6 bases and J dropped 6 bases, with 9 bases sitting between them. The CDR3 loop is CASSVGSQPQHF. In DNA form, the CDR3 reads TGTGCCAGCAGTGTGGGGAGTCAGCCCCAGCATTTT.

This clonotype was observed many times. This chain uses TRBV28 with TRBJ2-4; the match to TRBD2 covers 14 bases. V dropped 0 bases and J dropped 9; count of bases not matched to a gene: 10. The CDR3 loop spans 18 amino acids. Per the germline V gene, CDR1 is MDHEN and CDR2 is SYDVKM. The CDR3 nucleotides read TGTGCCAGCAGTTTATGGGAGGGACTAGCGGGAGTGGACGGCATTCAGTACTTC. This codes for CASSLWEGLAGVDGIQYF.

This clonotype occurred a few times. The chain is built from TRBV30 and TRBJ1-6; D is unresolved. V gave up 0 bases and J gave up 10 bases, with 7 bases separating them. CDR1 and CDR2 (germline): GTSNPN, SVGIG (reference sequence). The CDR3 totals 12 residues. The DNA for the CDR3 is TGTGCCTGGAGTGTTCTTTTATCACCCCTCCACTTT. This encodes CAWSVLLSPLHF.

This clonotype was seen only a few times. The chain is built from TRBV7-8 and TRBJ2-1; 10 bases fit TRBD1. Germline assignment: CDR1 SGHVS and CDR2 FQNEAQ. V shed 4 bases and J 4 bases; nucleotides not matched to a gene: 7. This CDR3 region has 16 residues. The chain's CDR3 is CASSYSTGGGYNEQFF. CDR3 coding DNA: TGTGCCAGCAGCTACTCGACAGGGGGCGGGTACAATGAGCAGTTCTTC.

The V gene is TRBV18, the J gene TRBJ1-5, with TRBD1 as a possible D gene (6 bases). Per the germline V gene, CDR1 is KGHSH and CDR2 is LQKENI. Trimming took 6 bases from V and 5 from J, leaving 17 bases between them. This CDR3 is built from 15 residues. The CDR3 DNA reads TGTGCCAGCTCGGCGCTCGGGGGCTTGGATCAGCCCCAGCATTTT. This encodes CASSALGGLDQPQHF.

V and J are TRBV19 and TRBJ2-1, with a tentative D call TRBD2 (5 bases). V was cut by 3 bases and J by 14 bases, with 11 bases left in between. Germline loops: CDR1 LNHDA, CDR2 SQIVND (reference sequence). This CDR3 spans 11 amino acids. CDR3 in amino acids: CASSIGDAEFF. DNA for the CDR3: TGTGCCAGTAGTATCGGGGATGCGGAGTTCTTC.

This rearrangement joins TRBV7-9 to TRBJ2-5; the match to TRBD2 covers 7 bases. Germline lookup yields CDR1 SEHNR and CDR2 FQNEAQ (reference sequence). V dropped 5 bases and J dropped 5; count of bases not matched to a gene: 11. The CDR3 is 15 amino acids. The DNA for the CDR3 is TGTGCCAGCAGCACCAAGACTAGCTGGTGGGAGACCCAGTACTTC. Translated: CASSTKTSWWETQYF.

This clonotype occurred many times. CDR3 loop: CASSALTGTGGGEAFF. The CDR3 DNA sequence: TGTGCCAGCAGCGCCCTAACCGGGACAGGGGGCGGTGAAGCTTTCTTT. J is TRBJ1-1 and V is TRBV3-1; 12 bases map to TRBD1. Germline CDR1 is LGHDT and CDR2 is YNNKEL (reference sequence). V lost 5 bases to trimming and J lost 7 bases; unmatched junction nucleotides: 11. This CDR3 is 16 amino acids long.

The rearrangement links TRBV15 to TRBJ2-5, with 7 nucleotides matching TRBD2. Germline values: CDR1 LNHNV, CDR2 YYDKDF (reference sequence). V lost 1 base to trimming and J lost 3 bases; unmatched junction nucleotides: 11. There are 17 residues in the CDR3. CDR3 residues: CATSRGRLAEGEETQYF. The CDR3 DNA follows: TGTGCCACCAGCAGAGGTCGACTAGCTGAGGGTGAAGAGACCCAGTACTTC.

The table lists this clonotype with a count of one. The J gene is TRBJ2-2, the V gene TRBV12-3 or TRBV12-4, with unresolved D. CDR3 length: 13 residues. V was pared by 3 bases and J by 4 bases, with 6 bases between. In DNA, the CDR3 is TGTGCCAGCAGTTTTTTTACCACCGGGGAGCTGTTTTTT. It specifies CASSFFTTGELFF.